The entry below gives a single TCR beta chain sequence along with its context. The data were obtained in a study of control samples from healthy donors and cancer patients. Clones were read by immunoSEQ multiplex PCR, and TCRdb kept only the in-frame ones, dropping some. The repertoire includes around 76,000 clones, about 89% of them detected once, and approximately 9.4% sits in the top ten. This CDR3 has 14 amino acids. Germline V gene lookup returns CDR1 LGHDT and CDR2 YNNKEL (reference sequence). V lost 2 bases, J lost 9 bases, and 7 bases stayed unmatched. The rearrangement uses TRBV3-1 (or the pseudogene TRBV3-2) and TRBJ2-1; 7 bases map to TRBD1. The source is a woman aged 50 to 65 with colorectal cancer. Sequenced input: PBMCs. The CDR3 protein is CASSQLNRGGEQFF. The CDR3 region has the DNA TGTGCCAGCAGCCAACTTAACAGGGGTGGTGAGCAGTTCTTC.